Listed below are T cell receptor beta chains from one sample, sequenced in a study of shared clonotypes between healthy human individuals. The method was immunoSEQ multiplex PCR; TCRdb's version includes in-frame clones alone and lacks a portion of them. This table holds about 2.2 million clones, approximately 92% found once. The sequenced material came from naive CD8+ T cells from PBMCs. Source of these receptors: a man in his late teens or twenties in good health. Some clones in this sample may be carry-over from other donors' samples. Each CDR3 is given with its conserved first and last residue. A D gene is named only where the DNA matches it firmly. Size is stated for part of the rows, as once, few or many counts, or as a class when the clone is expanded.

CDR3: CASRSGSNYNEQFF; DNA: TGTGCCAGCAGGAGCGGGAGTAACTACAATGAGCAGTTCTTC; V: TRBV27; D: TRBD2; J: TRBJ2-1; length: 14; size: .
CDR3: CASSVADRVTEAFF; DNA: TGTGCCAGCAGCGTAGCAGACAGGGTCACTGAAGCTTTCTTT; V: TRBV9; D: TRBD1; J: TRBJ1-1; length: 14; size: .
CDR3: CASSLSGGAGYGYTF; DNA: TGTGCCAGCAGTTTATCAGGGGGGGCTGGCTATGGCTACACCTTC; V: TRBV27; D: .; J: TRBJ1-2; length: 15; size: .
CDR3: CASSLDRGATEAFF; DNA: TGTGCCAGCAGCTTGGACAGGGGGGCCACTGAAGCTTTCTTT; V: TRBV5-4; D: TRBD1; J: TRBJ1-1; length: 14; size: .
CDR3: CASSWGLAGRNEQFF; DNA: TGTGCCAGCAGCTGGGGACTAGCGGGAAGAAATGAGCAGTTCTTC; V: TRBV7-9; D: TRBD2; J: TRBJ2-1; length: 15; size: .
CDR3: CASSEVLVKPRNEQFF; DNA: TGTGCCAGCAGTGAAGTGCTAGTAAAACCCCGCAATGAGCAGTTCTTC; V: TRBV2; D: .; J: TRBJ2-1; length: 16; size: .
CDR3: CASSLSKGLTLHEQYF; DNA: TGTGCCAGCAGTTTATCGAAGGGTCTCACACTTCACGAGCAGTACTTC; V: TRBV27; D: .; J: TRBJ2-7; length: 16; size: .
CDR3: CASSLGVSWGQPQHF; DNA: TGTGCCAGCAGTTTAGGGGTTTCATGGGGTCAGCCCCAGCATTTT; V: TRBV27; D: .; J: TRBJ1-5; length: 15; size: .
CDR3: CASRPDRTPYEQYF; DNA: TGTGCCAGCAGGCCCGACAGGACTCCCTACGAGCAGTACTTC; V: TRBV27; D: .; J: TRBJ2-7; length: 14; size: .
CDR3: CASSVRELNTEAFF; DNA: TGTGCCAGCAGCGTCAGGGAATTGAACACTGAAGCTTTCTTT; V: TRBV7-9; D: .; J: TRBJ1-1; length: 14; size: .
CDR3: CASSYPEGYLQTQYF; DNA: TGTGCCAGCAGTTACCCGGAGGGGTACTTACAGACCCAGTACTTC; V: TRBV28; D: .; J: TRBJ2-5; length: 15; size: .
CDR3: CAISESLSPNTGELFF; DNA: TGTGCCATCAGTGAGTCTTTAAGTCCGAACACCGGGGAGCTGTTTTTT; V: TRBV10-3; D: .; J: TRBJ2-2; length: 16; size: .
CDR3: CASSQDTRGYEQYF; DNA: TGCGCCAGCAGCCAAGATACCAGGGGCTACGAGCAGTACTTC; V: TRBV4-1; D: .; J: TRBJ2-7; length: 14; size: .
CDR3: CSVEEDRAIWGYTF; DNA: TGCAGCGTTGAAGAAGACCGAGCTATCTGGGGCTACACCTTC; V: TRBV29-1; D: .; J: TRBJ1-2; length: 14; size: .
CDR3: CASSYSAGGTEAFF; DNA: TGTGCCAGCAGTTACTCCGCAGGGGGCACTGAAGCTTTCTTT; V: TRBV6-5; D: TRBD1; J: TRBJ1-1; length: 14; size: once
CDR3: CASSLAGGSETQYF; DNA: TGTGCCAGCAGTCTAGCGGGAGGGAGCGAGACCCAGTACTTC; V: TRBV28; D: TRBD2; J: TRBJ2-5; length: 14; size: .
CDR3: CASSEGTGGPGLFF; DNA: TGTGCCAGCAGTGAAGGGACAGGGGGCCCCGGGCTGTTTTTT; V: TRBV6-1; D: TRBD1; J: TRBJ2-2; length: 14; size: .
CDR3: CAISEPTDRAPLRDYGYTF; DNA: TGTGCCATCAGTGAACCTACCGACAGGGCCCCTCTACGAGACTATGGCTACACCTTC; V: TRBV10-3; D: TRBD1; J: TRBJ1-2; length: 19; size: once
CDR3: CASSPRATGNQPQHF; DNA: TGTGCCAGCAGTCCCCGGGCGACAGGAAATCAGCCCCAGCATTTT; V: TRBV27; D: .; J: TRBJ1-5; length: 15; size: .
CDR3: CASSDGRGTEAFF; DNA: TGTGCCAGCAGTGACGGGCGGGGGACTGAAGCTTTCTTT; V: TRBV6-4; D: .; J: TRBJ1-1; length: 13; size: few
CDR3: CASSLRGGTGELFF; DNA: TGTGCCAGCAGTTTACGCGGGGGCACCGGGGAGCTGTTTTTT; V: TRBV27; D: TRBD2; J: TRBJ2-2; length: 14; size: once
CDR3: CASSIGADTGELFF; DNA: TGTGCCAGTAGTATTGGGGCGGACACCGGGGAGCTGTTTTTT; V: TRBV19; D: .; J: TRBJ2-2; length: 14; size: once
CDR3: CASSSPVAGNVNEQFF; DNA: TGCGCCAGCAGCTCCCCCGTCGCAGGGAATGTAAATGAGCAGTTCTTC; V: TRBV5-1; D: .; J: TRBJ2-1; length: 16; size: .
CDR3: CASKSEHGTDTQYF; DNA: TGTGCCAGCAAATCAGAGCACGGCACAGATACGCAGTATTTT; V: TRBV6-5; D: .; J: TRBJ2-3; length: 14; size: .
CDR3: CASSEGMSSYNEQFF; DNA: TGTGCCAGCAGTGAAGGGATGAGCTCCTACAATGAGCAGTTCTTC; V: TRBV2; D: .; J: TRBJ2-1; length: 15; size: .
CDR3: CASSWGQGAYEQYF; DNA: TGTGCCAGCAGCTGGGGACAGGGGGCATACGAGCAGTACTTC; V: TRBV5-6; D: TRBD1; J: TRBJ2-7; length: 14; size: .
CDR3: CASSRPETTGELFF; DNA: TGTGCCAGCAGCCGACCGGAGACCACCGGGGAGCTGTTTTTT; V: TRBV5-6; D: .; J: TRBJ2-2; length: 14; size: once
CDR3: CASSQGLAGGYEQYF; DNA: TGTGCCAGCAGCCAGGGACTAGCGGGAGGCTACGAGCAGTACTTC; V: TRBV5-5; D: TRBD2; J: TRBJ2-7; length: 15; size: .
CDR3: CASSYSKAGGYEQYF; DNA: TGTGCCAGCAGTTACTCGAAGGCGGGAGGCTACGAGCAGTACTTC; V: TRBV6-5; D: TRBD2; J: TRBJ2-7; length: 15; size: once
CDR3: CASSFGGPMYGYTF; DNA: TGTGCCAGCAGCTTCGGGGGGCCTATGTACGGCTACACCTTC; V: TRBV11-2; D: .; J: TRBJ1-2; length: 14; size: .
CDR3: CSVEDQREGSNEQFF; DNA: TGCAGCGTTGAAGATCAGCGGGAGGGGAGCAATGAGCAGTTCTTC; V: TRBV29-1; D: TRBD2; J: TRBJ2-1; length: 15; size: once
CDR3: CASGLVEAGELFF; DNA: TGTGCTAGTGGTTTGGTAGAAGCGGGGGAGCTGTTTTTT; V: TRBV12-5; D: .; J: TRBJ2-2; length: 13; size: .
CDR3: CASSLGQGFYEQYF; DNA: TGTGCCAGCAGCTTGGGACAGGGTTTCTACGAGCAGTACTTC; V: TRBV7-7; D: TRBD1; J: TRBJ2-7; length: 14; size: .
CDR3: CASSGPMTSGRAGTDTQYF; DNA: TGTGCCAGCTCAGGGCCCATGACTAGCGGGAGGGCCGGCACAGATACGCAGTATTTT; V: TRBV27; D: TRBD2; J: TRBJ2-3; length: 19; size: .
CDR3: CASTLRWGSDEQFF; DNA: TGTGCCAGCACTCTCCGGTGGGGTTCCGATGAGCAGTTCTTC; V: TRBV6-5; D: .; J: TRBJ2-1; length: 14; size: once
CDR3: CASTDIQETGTQYF; DNA: TGTGCCAGTACCGATATACAGGAAACGGGGACCCAGTACTTC; V: TRBV19; D: .; J: TRBJ2-5; length: 14; size: .
CDR3: CASSELAGGPLEQYF; DNA: TGTGCCAGCAGCGAACTAGCGGGAGGGCCTCTCGAGCAGTACTTC; V: TRBV7-9; D: TRBD2; J: TRBJ2-7; length: 15; size: .
CDR3: CASRYTLSPLHF; DNA: TGTGCCAGCAGATACACCCTTTCACCCCTCCACTTT; V: TRBV28; D: .; J: TRBJ1-6; length: 12; size: .
CDR3: CASSPYGLAGYEQYF; DNA: TGTGCCAGCAGTCCTTACGGACTAGCGGGATACGAGCAGTACTTC; V: TRBV6-6; D: TRBD2; J: TRBJ2-7; length: 15; size: .
CDR3: CASRDRGDTEKLFF; DNA: TGTGCCAGCAGGGACCGGGGGGACACTGAAAAACTGTTTTTT; V: TRBV27; D: .; J: TRBJ1-4; length: 14; size: .
CDR3: CASSFGRNPIFRPGQKETQYF; DNA: TGTGCCAGCAGTTTTGGGCGGAACCCAATTTTTCGTCCGGGACAGAAAGAGACCCAGTACTTC; V: TRBV28; D: TRBD1; J: TRBJ2-5; length: 21; size: .
CDR3: CASSEGGGTPYEQYF; DNA: TGTGCCAGCAGCGAAGGGGGGGGGACCCCCTACGAGCAGTACTTC; V: TRBV9; D: .; J: TRBJ2-7; length: 15; size: once
CDR3: CASSSGSGRTETQYF; DNA: TGTGCCAGCAGCTCAGGGAGCGGGAGGACAGAGACCCAGTACTTC; V: TRBV7-9; D: TRBD2; J: TRBJ2-5; length: 15; size: .
CDR3: CATRRIYF; DNA: TGTGCCACCCGACGTATATATTTT; V: TRBV27; D: .; J: TRBJ1-3; length: 8; size: .
CDR3: CASSFNSRDGPNYGYTF; DNA: TGTGCCAGCAGCTTCAACTCACGGGACGGACCTAACTATGGCTACACCTTC; V: TRBV7-9; D: .; J: TRBJ1-2; length: 17; size: .
CDR3: CASLTTRATANQPQHF; DNA: TGTGCCAGCCTTACGACAAGGGCGACAGCAAATCAGCCCCAGCATTTT; V: TRBV28; D: .; J: TRBJ1-5; length: 16; size: .
CDR3: CASSLPGEDYEQYF; DNA: TGTGCCAGCAGTTTACCGGGAGAAGACTACGAGCAGTACTTC; V: TRBV28; D: .; J: TRBJ2-7; length: 14; size: .
CDR3: CASSVGQGLETQYF; DNA: TGTGCCAGCAGCGTAGGACAGGGCCTGGAGACCCAGTACTTC; V: TRBV9; D: TRBD1; J: TRBJ2-5; length: 14; size: once
CDR3: CASSFPAEGGDTEAFF; DNA: TGTGCCAGCAGCTTCCCGGCGGAAGGAGGAGACACTGAAGCTTTCTTT; V: TRBV13; D: .; J: TRBJ1-1; length: 16; size: .
CDR3: CASSLSGNMNTEAFF; DNA: TGTGCCAGCAGTTTATCTGGGAACATGAACACTGAAGCTTTCTTT; V: TRBV28; D: .; J: TRBJ1-1; length: 15; size: once
CDR3: CASSSDGNQETQYF; DNA: TGCGCCAGCAGCTCGGACGGAAACCAAGAGACCCAGTACTTC; V: TRBV5-1; D: .; J: TRBJ2-5; length: 14; size: .
CDR3: CASSIQAPGRRTDTQYF; DNA: TGTGCCAGTAGTATCCAGGCGCCGGGACGACGCACAGATACGCAGTATTTT; V: TRBV19; D: .; J: TRBJ2-3; length: 17; size: .